Listed below are T cell receptor beta chains from one sample, sequenced in a study of chemoradiotherapy in HPV16-positive cancers. Some clones are missing from TCRdb's copy, which holds only in-frame ones; the method was immunoSEQ multiplex PCR. This table has 20,000 to 25,000 clones, 80% to 90% appearing once. The sequenced sample was blood, obtained from a patient who underwent chemoradiotherapy. The receptor set was obtained from a human donor with HPV-associated anogenital cancer. The CDR3 runs from the conserved cysteine through the conserved F or W. Fields, in order: J gene, V gene, CDR3 protein.

TRBJ2-2 TRBV5-4 CASSLAGKNTGELFF
TRBJ1-2 TRBV7-9 CASSRSTGTGVGYGYTF
TRBJ1-1 TRBV19 CASITRRGGKNTEAFF
TRBJ1-1 TRBV19 CASSIRGTPEAFF
TRBJ2-3 TRBV6-5 CASKDDYGNTQYF
TRBJ2-1 TRBV4-2 CASSQELASASSYNEQFF
TRBJ2-7 TRBV5-4 CASRAFGMKFYEQYF
TRBJ2-3 TRBV20-1 CSASSDLAQYF
TRBJ1-6 TRBV5-1 CASRNLQGPGSPLHF
TRBJ2-5 TRBV10-3 CAISEDSVYQGETQYF
TRBJ2-3 TRBV5-4 CASSFGGSSSTDTQYF
TRBJ1-1 TRBV2 CASIPDGNTEAFF
TRBJ1-1 TRBV5-1 CASSIRDATEAFF
TRBJ1-4 TRBV5-4 CASSLFGTANEKLFF
TRBJ1-1 TRBV6-4 CASSATLNTEAFF
TRBJ2-3 TRBV9 CASSAWGRTDTQYF
TRBJ1-1 TRBV18 CASSPQGRRSDEAFF
TRBJ1-3 TRBV11-2 CASSLPGYGNTIYF
TRBJ1-4 TRBV6-1 CASTPGMANEKLFF
TRBJ2-1 TRBV6-6 CASEGQANEQFF
TRBJ1-2 TRBV29-1 CSVDAPGLFGAGYGYTF
TRBJ2-1 TRBV29-1 CSGDRADNEQFF
TRBJ1-6 TRBV30 CAWSVGQGGNSPLHF
TRBJ2-7 TRBV5-1 CASSPGQGYNEQYF
TRBJ2-3 TRBV19 CASSIELESTDTQYF
TRBJ2-7 TRBV5-6 CASSLGRGRSGEQYF
TRBJ2-3 TRBV5-1 CAIRLRAGSTDTQYF